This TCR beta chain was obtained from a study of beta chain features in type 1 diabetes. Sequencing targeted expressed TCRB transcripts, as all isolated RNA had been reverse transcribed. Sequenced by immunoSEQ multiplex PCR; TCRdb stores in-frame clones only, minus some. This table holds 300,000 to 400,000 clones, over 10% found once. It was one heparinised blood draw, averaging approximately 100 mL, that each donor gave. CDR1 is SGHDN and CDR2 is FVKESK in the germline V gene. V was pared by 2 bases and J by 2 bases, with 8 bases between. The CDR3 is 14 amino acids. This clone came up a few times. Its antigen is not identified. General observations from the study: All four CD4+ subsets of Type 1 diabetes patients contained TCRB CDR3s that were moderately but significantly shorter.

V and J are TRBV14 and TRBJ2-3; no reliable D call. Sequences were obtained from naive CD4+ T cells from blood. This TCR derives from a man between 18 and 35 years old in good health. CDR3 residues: CASSQMTSTDTQYF. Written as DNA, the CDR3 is TGTGCCAGCAGCCAAATGACTTCCACAGATACGCAGTATTTT.